These 12 T cell receptor beta chains originate from one sample sequenced in a study of identical twins. MiXCR, run by TCRdb on the 5' RACE reads, gives a single entry per CDR3 protein. The table records some 730,000 distinct CDR3 sequences, 15% to 20% of them present only once. This sample was shared with a second study, whose subject was T cells expressing NK-cell markers.

Sequencing was done on a sample of PBMCs. The receptors were gathered from a young woman in good health.

The chain uses TRBV7-6 and TRBJ1-5; D may be TRBD1 (5 bases). Trimming took 5 bases from V and 6 from J, leaving 14 bases between them. Per germline, CDR1 SGHVS and CDR2 FNYEAQ. CDR3 length: 14 amino acids. The CDR3 loop is CASSPGVGAQPQHF. The DNA for the CDR3 is TGTGCCAGCAGCCCTGGGGTCGGGGCTCAGCCCCAGCATTTT.

This clonotype was picked up a small number of times. V gene TRBV6-2 or TRBV6-3 combines with J gene TRBJ1-2; possible D gene TRBD1, 6 bases. V lost 8 bases to trimming and J lost 13 bases, with 17 bases between them. The germline CDR1 and CDR2 sequences are MNHEY and SVGEGT. The CDR3 has 11 residues. The CDR3: CASEGTGKTTF. The CDR3 region has the DNA TGTGCCAGCGAGGGAACAGGGAAAACCACCTTC.

The chain couples TRBV18 to TRBJ2-7; D not resolved. V gave up 3 bases and J gave up 0 bases, with 9 bases separating them. The CDR3 length is 14 residues. From germline, CDR1 is KGHSH and CDR2 LQKENI. Here the CDR3 DNA reads TGTGCCAGCTCACCCCACGGAAGCTCCTACGAGCAGTACTTC. Its translation: CASSPHGSSYEQYF. The variable domain in full, completed from reference TRBV18 and TRBJ2-7, reads NAGVMQNPRHLVRRRGQEARLRCSPMKGHSHVYWYRQLPEEGLKFMVYLQKENIIDESGMPKERFSAEFPKEGPSILRIQQVVRGDSAAYFCASSPHGSSYEQYFGPGTRLTVT.

The genes are TRBV4-3 and TRBJ2-5, with D perhaps matching TRBD1 (5 bases). The germline V and J ends were trimmed by 0 bases and 1 base, with 9 bases remaining between them. CDR3 length: 15 residues. CDR1 is LGHNA, CDR2 YSLEER, per germline. The chain's CDR3 is CASSQDPRAQETQYF. CDR3 coding DNA: TGCGCCAGCAGCCAAGATCCCAGGGCCCAAGAGACCCAGTACTTC.

V usage is TRBV20-1 and J usage is TRBJ2-7, with D maybe TRBD2 (6 bases). Per the germline V gene, CDR1 is DFQATT and CDR2 is SNEGSKA (reference sequence). Trimming took 3 bases from V and 9 from J, leaving 12 bases between them. CDR3 length equals 11 residues. CDR3: CSARAGSAQYF. The CDR3 DNA reads as TGCAGTGCTAGGGCGGGGTCTGCGCAGTACTTC.

The CDR3 is CSVNPGHLNTEAFF. In nucleotides, the CDR3 is TGCAGTGTAAATCCGGGACACCTGAACACTGAAGCTTTCTTT. The rearrangement links TRBV20-1 to TRBJ1-1; weak D call: TRBD1 (6 bases). In germline, CDR1 is DFQATT, CDR2 SNEGSKA (reference sequence). The V and J ends lost 7 bases and 0 bases respectively, with 15 bases between them. There are 14 residues in the CDR3.

This CDR3 is CASTKGRKGYTF. CDR3 nucleotides: TGTGCCAGCACGAAGGGGCGGAAGGGCTACACCTTC. The rearrangement joins TRBV6-5 to TRBJ1-2; tentatively, D is TRBD1 (5 bases). Trimming took 7 bases from V and 8 from J, leaving 14 bases between them. This CDR3 contains 12 residues. Per the germline V gene, CDR1 is MNHEY and CDR2 is SVGAGI.

The sample holds a few counts of this clonotype. The rearrangement uses TRBV6-6 and TRBJ2-4; D unclear. The CDR3 loop spans 12 amino acids. CDR1 MNHNY and CDR2 SVGAGI come from the germline V gene (reference sequence). V lost 0 bases and J 13 bases, leaving 10 bases between the germline ends. The CDR3 sequence: CASSYSRGRQYF. The CDR3 nucleotides read TGTGCCAGCAGTTACTCCCGAGGTAGACAGTACTTC.

The gene calls are TRBV20-1 and TRBJ2-1; D unresolved. Germline CDR1 DFQATT, CDR2 SNEGSKA (reference sequence). The CDR3 has 13 amino acids. The ends were cut back, 0 bases at V and 5 bases at J, with 8 bases in the middle. CDR3 amino acids: CSARDPDHNEQFF. The CDR3 coding sequence is TGCAGTGCTAGAGATCCCGACCACAATGAGCAGTTCTTC.

The sample holds a few counts of this clonotype. This chain joins TRBV2 and TRBJ2-3; D is uncertain. This CDR3 spans 13 amino acids. Between the trimmed V and J ends, which lost 1 base and 4 bases, there was a span of 6 bases. Germline lookup yields CDR1 SNHLY and CDR2 FYNNEI. The CDR3 protein is CASSEDSPDTQYF. In DNA form, the CDR3 reads TGTGCCAGCAGTGAAGACTCCCCAGATACGCAGTATTTT.

This clonotype showed up just a few times. Mismatch with germline at one junction end may stem from a read error. The rearrangement uses TRBV5-5 and TRBJ1-1, with D possibly being TRBD1 (6 bases). CDR3 length: 13 residues. Per germline, CDR1 SGHKS and CDR2 YYEKEE (reference sequence). DNA of the CDR3: TGTGCCAGCAGCTTAGGACAGAACTCTGAAGCTTTCTTT. It encodes CASSLGQNSEAFF.

The chain joins TRBV20-1 to TRBJ2-5; D gene uncertain. The germline V gene encodes CDR1 DFQATT and CDR2 SNEGSKA (reference sequence). V was cut by 2 bases and J by 4 bases, with 17 bases left in between. The CDR3 runs to 15 residues. For the CDR3, the DNA is TGCAGTGCTAGATCCCTGCTTCTAGTAGGAGAGACCCAGTACTTC. Protein: CSARSLLLVGETQYF.